Sequencing of this TCR beta chain was carried out in a study of T cells in tuberculosis. Study-level background: The T cells targeted glucose monomycolate, a mycobacterial lipid, via CD1B.

Thawed, overnight-rested PBMC were stained with GMM-loaded CD1B tetramer, viability dye and anti-CD3, then sorted. The CD1B tetramers carried C32 glucose monomycolate purified from Rhodococcus equi. Assay used: immunoSEQ multiplex PCR; TCRdb lists only in-frame clones, some missing. This sample has approximately 60,000 clones, with about four fifths found just once. The specimen sequenced was CD1b-GMM tetramer-negative cells sorted from PBMCs. The origin of this receptor is an adult woman with latent tuberculosis.

CDR3 nucleotide sequence: TGTGCCAGCAGAGTCAGTGGCATGAACACTGAAGCTTTCTTT. Translating it yields CASRVSGMNTEAFF. J is TRBJ1-1 and V is TRBV6-5; D is ambiguous. Germline V CDR1 and CDR2: MNHEY, SVGAGI. The CDR3 has 14 residues. Trimming stripped 6 bases from V and 0 bases from J, with 11 bases between.